What follows are 29 T cell receptor beta chains derived from one specimen sequenced in a study of blood T cell repertoires in COVID-19. The method was immunoSEQ multiplex PCR; TCRdb's version includes in-frame clones alone and lacks a portion of them. Of 250,000 or so clones listed, around 93% are singletons. Material for sequencing was PBMCs or T cells enriched from blood (not recorded which). The source of these receptors is a middle-aged man who had been exposed to COVID-19.

The J gene is TRBJ2-6, the V gene TRBV28; possibly TRBD2 for D (6 bases). Germline V gene lookup returns CDR1 MDHEN and CDR2 SYDVKM. The germline V and J ends were trimmed by 4 bases and 0 bases, with 13 bases remaining between them. The CDR3 consists of 17 residues. Written as DNA, the CDR3 is TGTGCCAGCAGTTCTCCGGGACTTTCCTCTGGGGCCAACGTCCTGACTTTC. Encoded protein: CASSSPGLSSGANVLTF. Full variable domain (missing parts from reference TRBV28 and TRBJ2-6): DVKVTQSSRYLVKRTGEKVFLECVQDMDHENMFWYRQDPGLGLRLIYFSYDVKMKEKGDIPEGYSVSREKKERFSLILESASTNQTSMYLCASSSPGLSSGANVLTFGAGSRLTVL.

The genes are TRBV7-9 and TRBJ1-3; the D gene is possibly TRBD1 (5 bases). Germline CDR1 SEHNR, CDR2 FQNEAQ (reference sequence). CDR3 size: 14 residues. DNA of the CDR3: TGTGCTGGAGGGGCAGGTTCATCTGGAAACACCATATATTTT. Translation: CAGGAGSSGNTIYF.

This clone occurred once. This chain links TRBV5-1 with TRBJ1-1; a weak D match, TRBD1 (6 bases). Germline V CDR1 and CDR2: SGHRS, YFSETQ. Trimming stripped 5 bases from V and 5 bases from J, with 19 bases between. The CDR3 totals 15 residues. The DNA for the CDR3 is TGCGCCAGCAGTATGGACAGCCACATGGATACTGAAGCTTTCTTT. This codes for CASSMDSHMDTEAFF.

V is TRBV29-1 and J is TRBJ1-1, with D uncertain. The V gene lost 0 bases and the J gene lost 1 base, with 12 bases spanning the gap. This CDR3 contains 15 residues. From germline, CDR1 is SQVTM and CDR2 ANQGSEA. The CDR3 DNA follows: TGCAGCGTTGAAGATCTTCGGGGAGAGAACACTGAAGCTTTCTTT. Protein sequence: CSVEDLRGENTEAFF.

The chain joins TRBV23-1 to TRBJ2-3; D not resolved. TRBV23-1 is given ORF status, its function remaining uncertain. This CDR3 is built from 14 residues. Trimming left V 11 bases short and J 0 bases short, with 15 bases between. The CDR3 bases are TGCGCCCGAATATACTTCTCTAGCACAGATACGCAGTATTTT. Residues: CARIYFSSTDTQYF.

CDR3 region: CASSSLTGGEYNEQFF. CDR3 DNA sequence: TGTGCCAGCAGTTCACTGACAGGGGGCGAGTACAATGAGCAGTTCTTC. The genes are TRBV28 and TRBJ2-1; 10 nucleotides agree with TRBD1. Germline CDR1 and CDR2: MDHEN and SYDVKM. The CDR3 is made up of 16 amino acids. After removal of 4 bases from V and 4 bases from J, the junction contained 7 bases not matched to a gene.

The chain combines TRBV2 with TRBJ2-5, with 13 bases lining up with TRBD2. This CDR3 has 17 amino acids. CDR1 is SNHLY and CDR2 is FYNNEI in the germline V gene. V was clipped by 4 bases and J by 3 bases; unmatched bases: 8. The CDR3 reads CASSGPIGLAGEETQYF. The CDR3 region has the DNA TGTGCCAGCAGTGGGCCGATAGGACTAGCGGGAGAAGAGACCCAGTACTTC.

The chain combines TRBV20-1 with TRBJ1-2, with 7 nucleotides matching TRBD1. The germline gives CDR1 DFQATT, CDR2 SNEGSKA (reference sequence). The CDR3 covers 13 residues. V shed 5 bases, J shed 8 bases, and the junction held 11 bases outside the gene matches. Here the CDR3 reads CSARDRANRGYTF. The CDR3 DNA reads as TGCAGTGCTCGTGACAGGGCAAATCGCGGCTACACCTTC.

Concerning this clone: The identical CDR3 is also encoded by other nucleotide sequences in the sample. The J gene is TRBJ1-1, the V gene TRBV24-1; D might be TRBD1 (5 bases). The V and J ends lost 4 bases and 4 bases respectively, with 9 bases between them. The length of the CDR3 is 13 residues. CDR1 and CDR2 from the germline V gene are KGHDR and SFDVKD. The CDR3 reads CATSDFGGTEAFF. The CDR3 region has the DNA TGTGCCACCAGTGACTTCGGGGGCACTGAAGCTTTCTTT.

V usage is TRBV11-2 and J usage is TRBJ1-2, with D possibly being TRBD1 (6 bases). The length of the CDR3 is 17 residues. CDR1 and CDR2 (germline): SGHAT, FQNNGV. Trimming shortened V by 4 bases and J by 6 bases, and 24 bases separated the two germline ends. DNA for the CDR3: TGTGCCAGCAGCTCATTAGAGCGGGGACACCTCAACAATGGCTACACCTTC. This translates into CASSSLERGHLNNGYTF.

V usage is TRBV6-5 and J usage is TRBJ1-1, with 8 bases identical to TRBD1. The CDR3 extends over 16 amino acids. Germline V gives CDR1 MNHEY, CDR2 SVGAGI. Trimming took 2 bases from V and 0 from J; bases not matched to a gene: 5. For the CDR3, the DNA is TGTGCCAGCAGTTACGTGACAGGGGCCATGAACACTGAAGCTTTCTTT. Translation: CASSYVTGAMNTEAFF.

The V gene is TRBV6-5, the J gene TRBJ2-3; D not resolved. Germline CDR1 MNHEY, CDR2 SVGAGI. The V gene lost 6 bases and the J gene lost 2 bases, with 6 bases spanning the gap. The CDR3 is made up of 12 amino acids. This CDR3 is CASRSSTDTQYF. CDR3 DNA sequence: TGTGCCAGCAGGTCGTCCACAGATACGCAGTATTTT.

The rearrangement joins TRBV12-2 to TRBJ1-3. TRBV12-2 is annotated as a pseudogene. This CDR3 has 15 residues. The CDR3 DNA sequence: TGTGCAAGTCGCTCGACCGGGGGCTCTGGAAACACCATATATTTT. Protein product: CASRSTGGSGNTIYF.

The V gene is TRBV11-3, the J gene TRBJ2-3; TRBD2 might be the D (6 bases). The CDR3 is 16 residues long. Germline V gives CDR1 SGHNT, CDR2 YENEEA. V lost 5 bases to trimming and J lost 2 bases, with 17 bases between them. As DNA, the CDR3 is TGTGCCAGCAGCCCGGGGGTAAGCAGCCACACAGATACGCAGTATTTT. Translation gives CASSPGVSSHTDTQYF.

The chain uses TRBV3-1 (or the pseudogene TRBV3-2) and TRBJ1-4, with D perhaps matching TRBD1 (6 bases). V lost 6 bases and J 5 bases, leaving 16 bases between the germline ends. CDR1 and CDR2 from the germline V gene are LGHDT and YNNKEL (reference sequence). The CDR3 loop spans 15 amino acids. The CDR3 region has the DNA TGTGCCAGCAGTTCGAACAGGGAATTAAATGAAAAACTGTTTTTT. Its protein product is CASSSNRELNEKLFF.

V gene TRBV11-3 combines with J gene TRBJ2-7; D unclear. The V gene lost 5 bases and the J gene lost 5 bases, with 13 bases spanning the gap. From germline, CDR1 is SGHNT and CDR2 YENEEA. This CDR3 is 13 amino acids long. CDR3 sequence reads: CASSPRGSHEQYF. The CDR3 DNA follows: TGTGCCAGCAGCCCCAGAGGTTCCCACGAGCAGTACTTC. The full variable domain, with the rest looked up from reference TRBV11-3 and TRBJ2-7, is EAGVVQSPRYKIIEKKQPVAFWCNPISGHNTLYWYLQNLGQGPELLIRYENEEAVDDSQLPKDRFSAERLKGVDSTLKIQPAELGDSAVYLCASSPRGSHEQYFGPGTRLTVT.

V gene TRBV19 combines with J gene TRBJ2-4, with D hard to call. Trimming removed 3 bases from V and 2 bases from J, with 8 bases in between. This CDR3 has 14 amino acids. Germline values: CDR1 LNHDA, CDR2 SQIVND (reference sequence). Written as DNA, the CDR3 is TGTGCCAGTAGTATCACAGCAACCAAAAACATTCAGTACTTC. This encodes CASSITATKNIQYF.

The chain links TRBV10-3 to TRBJ2-2; the D is unclear. Trimming cost V 8 bases and J 0 bases, with 13 bases left between them. Germline-derived CDR1 and CDR2 are ENHRY and SYGVKD. The CDR3 sequence is 15 residues long. The CDR3 loop is CAIPGSASNTGELFF. CDR3 bases: TGTGCCATCCCTGGAAGCGCTTCGAACACCGGGGAGCTGTTTTTT.

The V gene is TRBV5-4, the J gene TRBJ2-2; TRBD2 might be the D (5 bases). The V gene lost 2 bases and the J gene lost 2 bases, with 13 bases spanning the gap. The CDR3 has 16 residues. Germline V CDR1 and CDR2: SGHNT, YYREEE (reference sequence). CDR3 protein: CASSFSSGVNTGELFF. CDR3 sequence (DNA): TGTGCCAGCAGCTTTTCTTCCGGGGTTAACACCGGGGAGCTGTTTTTT.

The chain is built from TRBV10-3 and TRBJ1-2; 10 bases fit TRBD1. The V segment lost 4 bases and the J segment 7 bases; nucleotides outside the gene matches: 6. The CDR3 spans 14 residues. Germline V gives CDR1 ENHRY, CDR2 SYGVKD. CDR3 loop: CAISVGTGDGGYTF. The CDR3 bases are TGTGCCATCAGTGTCGGGACAGGGGATGGTGGCTACACCTTC.

This clone came up a few times. This chain links TRBV19 with TRBJ2-2; a weak D match, TRBD2 (6 bases). The CDR3 spans 14 residues. Trimming took 3 bases from V and 4 from J, leaving 9 bases between them. Germline V CDR1 and CDR2: LNHDA, SQIVND (reference sequence). The CDR3 DNA reads TGTGCCAGTAGTATCCCCGGGGGCACCGGGGAGCTGTTTTTT. Its protein product is CASSIPGGTGELFF.

The chain couples TRBV9 to TRBJ2-2, with 10 positions matching TRBD2. This CDR3 spans 18 amino acids. Germline V gene data show CDR1 as SGDLS and CDR2 as YYNGEE. J lost 1 base, V lost 2 bases, and 8 bases had no gene match. This chain's CDR3 is CASSVSISGRQNTGELFF. DNA for the CDR3: TGTGCCAGCAGCGTTAGTATTAGCGGGAGGCAGAACACCGGGGAGCTGTTTTTT.

This chain links TRBV27 with TRBJ1-1; 7 nucleotides agree with TRBD1. The CDR3 extends over 16 amino acids. J lost 1 base, V lost 1 base, and 6 bases had no gene match. CDR1 is MNHEY and CDR2 is SMNVEV in the germline V gene (reference sequence). The DNA for the CDR3 is TGTGCCAGCAGTTTATTTGGGACAGCTAAGAACACTGAAGCTTTCTTT. The encoded protein is CASSLFGTAKNTEAFF.

V is TRBV19 and J is TRBJ1-4; 10 bases are a match to TRBD1. Trimming removed 5 bases from V and 4 bases from J; junction bases left unmatched: 4. The germline gives CDR1 LNHDA, CDR2 SQIVND (reference sequence). The CDR3 is 15 residues long. The CDR3 DNA is TGTGCCAGTAGTTTCCGGGACAGGGGTAATGAAAAACTGTTTTTT. Residues: CASSFRDRGNEKLFF.

The genes are TRBV7-2 and TRBJ2-7; TRBD2 is a possible D gene (5 bases). The germline CDR1 and CDR2 sequences are SGHTA and FQGNSA. The CDR3 totals 15 residues. V was cut by 1 base and J by 13 bases, with 23 bases left in between. The CDR3 reads CASSLDTQEARARYF. In DNA form, the CDR3 reads TGTGCCAGCAGCTTAGATACGCAAGAGGCGAGGGCCCGTTACTTC.

The V call is TRBV30, the J call TRBJ1-2; 8 bases map to TRBD1. This CDR3 region has 14 residues. From germline, CDR1 is GTSNPN and CDR2 SVGIG (reference sequence). J was trimmed by 6 bases and V by 2 bases; bases with no gene match: 8. DNA of the CDR3: TGTGCCTGGAGTCCTCGGACAGGGCACGATGGCTACACCTTC. Translating gives CAWSPRTGHDGYTF.

This chain's CDR3 is CAWSVAGGANSPLHF. The DNA for the CDR3 is TGTGCCTGGAGTGTAGCTGGGGGCGCGAATTCACCCCTCCACTTT. This chain connects TRBV30 to TRBJ1-6; a weak D match, TRBD1 (6 bases). Germline V gene data show CDR1 as GTSNPN and CDR2 as SVGIG (reference sequence). The CDR3 extends over 15 amino acids. Trimming took 0 bases from V and 7 from J, leaving 13 bases between them.

The genes are TRBV6-1 and TRBJ2-5; no reliable D call. Germline loops: CDR1 MNHNS, CDR2 SASEGT. V lost 1 base and J lost 4, with 10 bases in between. This CDR3 contains 14 residues. CDR3 region: CASSEVLVRETQYF. The CDR3 bases are TGTGCCAGCAGTGAAGTCCTAGTCCGAGAGACCCAGTACTTC.

The V and J genes are TRBV24-1 and TRBJ1-2; 8 nucleotides align to TRBD1. The CDR3 length is 13 residues. Germline V CDR1 and CDR2: KGHDR, SFDVKD. The V and J ends lost 2 bases and 7 bases, in that order; junction bases with no gene match: 2. The CDR3 DNA reads TGTGCCACCAGTGATTCAGGGGGCCGTGGCTACACCTTC. Translating gives CATSDSGGRGYTF.